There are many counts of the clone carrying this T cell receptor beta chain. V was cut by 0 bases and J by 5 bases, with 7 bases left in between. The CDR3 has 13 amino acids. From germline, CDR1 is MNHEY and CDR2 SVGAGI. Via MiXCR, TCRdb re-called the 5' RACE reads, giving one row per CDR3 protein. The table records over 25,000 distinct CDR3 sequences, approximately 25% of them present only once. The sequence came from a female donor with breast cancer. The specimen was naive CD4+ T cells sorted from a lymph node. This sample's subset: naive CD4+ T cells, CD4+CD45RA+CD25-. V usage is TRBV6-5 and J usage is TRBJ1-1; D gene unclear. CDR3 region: CASSYSSLTEAFF. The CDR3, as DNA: TGTGCCAGCAGTTACTCGAGCCTGACTGAAGCTTTCTTT.